This T cell receptor (beta chain) derives from a study of a mutant IDH1 vaccine in newly diagnosed glioma. TCRdb's table, derived via immunoSEQ multiplex PCR, lists solely in-frame clones and lacks some. The data contain some 33,000 clones, around 84% of them singletons. Concerning this clone itself: Its specificity is not known.

Stated time point: week 35, safety follow-up. A single vaccine dose contained 300 ug of mutant IDH1 20-mer peptide, and topical imiquimod was used with it. The CDR3 length is 14 residues. Germline V CDR1 and CDR2: MNHNS, SASEGT. Trimming took 3 bases from V and 5 from J, leaving 14 bases between them. Sequenced here: PBMCs, sampled from a glioma patient whose treatment included an IDH1 peptide vaccine. This chain links TRBV6-1 with TRBJ2-7; D unresolved. The source of this sequence is a man younger than 45 with glioma. CDR3 sequence: CASSDPARKNEQYF. The CDR3 nucleotides read TGTGCCAGCAGTGACCCCGCCCGAAAGAACGAGCAGTACTTC.